A selection of T cell receptor beta chains follows, all from one sample in a study of PD-1 and CTLA-4 blockade in melanoma. Clones were read by immunoSEQ multiplex PCR, and TCRdb kept only the in-frame ones, dropping some. The sample consists of roughly 30,000 clones, approximately 90% of them appearing once. This specimen was CD8+ T cells from peripheral blood, taken from a patient given anti-PD-1 treatment. The receptor source for this set is a human donor with melanoma. The CDR3 runs from the conserved cysteine through the conserved F or W. Clone size, where shown, is once, few, many, or a class for clones that have expanded.

J | V | length | size | CDR3
TRBJ1-2 | TRBV5-3 | 14 | NA | CARSLRQVDYGYTF
TRBJ2-3 | TRBV29-1 | 16 | NA | CSVAPVDDVSTDTQYF
TRBJ1-1 | TRBV9 | 13 | NA | CASSARVFTEAFF
TRBJ2-5 | TRBV20-1 | 14 | few | CSASRGVGKETQYF
TRBJ2-7 | TRBV28 | 15 | once | CASRSDRGTLYEQYF
TRBJ1-1 | TRBV7-9 | 15 | NA | CASSLGDREDTEAFF
TRBJ1-4 | TRBV5-1 | 11 | NA | CASSQGGKLFF
TRBJ2-3 | TRBV29-1 | 13 | NA | CSVGQGAKDTQYF
TRBJ2-3 | TRBV28 | 15 | NA | CASSGKGGLTDTQYF
TRBJ2-1 | TRBV7-9 | 16 | NA | CASSSNHRGPYNEQFF
TRBJ2-6 | TRBV15 | 15 | NA | CATSRGSSGANVLTF
TRBJ1-2 | TRBV27 | 14 | NA | CASRQSDRGHGYTF
TRBJ2-1 | TRBV27 | 13 | NA | CASSFGVYNEQFF
TRBJ1-4 | TRBV5-8 | 14 | NA | CASGSGTPNEKLFF
TRBJ2-5 | TRBV5-8 | 15 | once | CASSSPGDSRGTQYF
TRBJ2-6 | TRBV7-3 | 19 | NA | CASSLSGLAGLSGANVLTF
TRBJ2-7 | TRBV4-2 | 16 | NA | CASSPRGAGDSYEQYF
TRBJ1-2 | TRBV6-4 | 12 | NA | CASRGTEYGYTF
TRBJ1-1 | TRBV18 | 19 | NA | CASSPLEGTGFAVNTEAFF
TRBJ2-7 | TRBV10-2 | 13 | NA | CASSETRSYEQYF
TRBJ2-2 | TRBV7-6 | 16 | NA | CASSLAPDLSTGELFF
TRBJ2-5 | TRBV27 | 13 | NA | CASSWGGPETQYF
TRBJ1-1 | TRBV19 | 13 | NA | CASSPTGVGEAFF
TRBJ2-5 | TRBV12-3/TRBV12-4 | 12 | once | CASTRIQETQYF